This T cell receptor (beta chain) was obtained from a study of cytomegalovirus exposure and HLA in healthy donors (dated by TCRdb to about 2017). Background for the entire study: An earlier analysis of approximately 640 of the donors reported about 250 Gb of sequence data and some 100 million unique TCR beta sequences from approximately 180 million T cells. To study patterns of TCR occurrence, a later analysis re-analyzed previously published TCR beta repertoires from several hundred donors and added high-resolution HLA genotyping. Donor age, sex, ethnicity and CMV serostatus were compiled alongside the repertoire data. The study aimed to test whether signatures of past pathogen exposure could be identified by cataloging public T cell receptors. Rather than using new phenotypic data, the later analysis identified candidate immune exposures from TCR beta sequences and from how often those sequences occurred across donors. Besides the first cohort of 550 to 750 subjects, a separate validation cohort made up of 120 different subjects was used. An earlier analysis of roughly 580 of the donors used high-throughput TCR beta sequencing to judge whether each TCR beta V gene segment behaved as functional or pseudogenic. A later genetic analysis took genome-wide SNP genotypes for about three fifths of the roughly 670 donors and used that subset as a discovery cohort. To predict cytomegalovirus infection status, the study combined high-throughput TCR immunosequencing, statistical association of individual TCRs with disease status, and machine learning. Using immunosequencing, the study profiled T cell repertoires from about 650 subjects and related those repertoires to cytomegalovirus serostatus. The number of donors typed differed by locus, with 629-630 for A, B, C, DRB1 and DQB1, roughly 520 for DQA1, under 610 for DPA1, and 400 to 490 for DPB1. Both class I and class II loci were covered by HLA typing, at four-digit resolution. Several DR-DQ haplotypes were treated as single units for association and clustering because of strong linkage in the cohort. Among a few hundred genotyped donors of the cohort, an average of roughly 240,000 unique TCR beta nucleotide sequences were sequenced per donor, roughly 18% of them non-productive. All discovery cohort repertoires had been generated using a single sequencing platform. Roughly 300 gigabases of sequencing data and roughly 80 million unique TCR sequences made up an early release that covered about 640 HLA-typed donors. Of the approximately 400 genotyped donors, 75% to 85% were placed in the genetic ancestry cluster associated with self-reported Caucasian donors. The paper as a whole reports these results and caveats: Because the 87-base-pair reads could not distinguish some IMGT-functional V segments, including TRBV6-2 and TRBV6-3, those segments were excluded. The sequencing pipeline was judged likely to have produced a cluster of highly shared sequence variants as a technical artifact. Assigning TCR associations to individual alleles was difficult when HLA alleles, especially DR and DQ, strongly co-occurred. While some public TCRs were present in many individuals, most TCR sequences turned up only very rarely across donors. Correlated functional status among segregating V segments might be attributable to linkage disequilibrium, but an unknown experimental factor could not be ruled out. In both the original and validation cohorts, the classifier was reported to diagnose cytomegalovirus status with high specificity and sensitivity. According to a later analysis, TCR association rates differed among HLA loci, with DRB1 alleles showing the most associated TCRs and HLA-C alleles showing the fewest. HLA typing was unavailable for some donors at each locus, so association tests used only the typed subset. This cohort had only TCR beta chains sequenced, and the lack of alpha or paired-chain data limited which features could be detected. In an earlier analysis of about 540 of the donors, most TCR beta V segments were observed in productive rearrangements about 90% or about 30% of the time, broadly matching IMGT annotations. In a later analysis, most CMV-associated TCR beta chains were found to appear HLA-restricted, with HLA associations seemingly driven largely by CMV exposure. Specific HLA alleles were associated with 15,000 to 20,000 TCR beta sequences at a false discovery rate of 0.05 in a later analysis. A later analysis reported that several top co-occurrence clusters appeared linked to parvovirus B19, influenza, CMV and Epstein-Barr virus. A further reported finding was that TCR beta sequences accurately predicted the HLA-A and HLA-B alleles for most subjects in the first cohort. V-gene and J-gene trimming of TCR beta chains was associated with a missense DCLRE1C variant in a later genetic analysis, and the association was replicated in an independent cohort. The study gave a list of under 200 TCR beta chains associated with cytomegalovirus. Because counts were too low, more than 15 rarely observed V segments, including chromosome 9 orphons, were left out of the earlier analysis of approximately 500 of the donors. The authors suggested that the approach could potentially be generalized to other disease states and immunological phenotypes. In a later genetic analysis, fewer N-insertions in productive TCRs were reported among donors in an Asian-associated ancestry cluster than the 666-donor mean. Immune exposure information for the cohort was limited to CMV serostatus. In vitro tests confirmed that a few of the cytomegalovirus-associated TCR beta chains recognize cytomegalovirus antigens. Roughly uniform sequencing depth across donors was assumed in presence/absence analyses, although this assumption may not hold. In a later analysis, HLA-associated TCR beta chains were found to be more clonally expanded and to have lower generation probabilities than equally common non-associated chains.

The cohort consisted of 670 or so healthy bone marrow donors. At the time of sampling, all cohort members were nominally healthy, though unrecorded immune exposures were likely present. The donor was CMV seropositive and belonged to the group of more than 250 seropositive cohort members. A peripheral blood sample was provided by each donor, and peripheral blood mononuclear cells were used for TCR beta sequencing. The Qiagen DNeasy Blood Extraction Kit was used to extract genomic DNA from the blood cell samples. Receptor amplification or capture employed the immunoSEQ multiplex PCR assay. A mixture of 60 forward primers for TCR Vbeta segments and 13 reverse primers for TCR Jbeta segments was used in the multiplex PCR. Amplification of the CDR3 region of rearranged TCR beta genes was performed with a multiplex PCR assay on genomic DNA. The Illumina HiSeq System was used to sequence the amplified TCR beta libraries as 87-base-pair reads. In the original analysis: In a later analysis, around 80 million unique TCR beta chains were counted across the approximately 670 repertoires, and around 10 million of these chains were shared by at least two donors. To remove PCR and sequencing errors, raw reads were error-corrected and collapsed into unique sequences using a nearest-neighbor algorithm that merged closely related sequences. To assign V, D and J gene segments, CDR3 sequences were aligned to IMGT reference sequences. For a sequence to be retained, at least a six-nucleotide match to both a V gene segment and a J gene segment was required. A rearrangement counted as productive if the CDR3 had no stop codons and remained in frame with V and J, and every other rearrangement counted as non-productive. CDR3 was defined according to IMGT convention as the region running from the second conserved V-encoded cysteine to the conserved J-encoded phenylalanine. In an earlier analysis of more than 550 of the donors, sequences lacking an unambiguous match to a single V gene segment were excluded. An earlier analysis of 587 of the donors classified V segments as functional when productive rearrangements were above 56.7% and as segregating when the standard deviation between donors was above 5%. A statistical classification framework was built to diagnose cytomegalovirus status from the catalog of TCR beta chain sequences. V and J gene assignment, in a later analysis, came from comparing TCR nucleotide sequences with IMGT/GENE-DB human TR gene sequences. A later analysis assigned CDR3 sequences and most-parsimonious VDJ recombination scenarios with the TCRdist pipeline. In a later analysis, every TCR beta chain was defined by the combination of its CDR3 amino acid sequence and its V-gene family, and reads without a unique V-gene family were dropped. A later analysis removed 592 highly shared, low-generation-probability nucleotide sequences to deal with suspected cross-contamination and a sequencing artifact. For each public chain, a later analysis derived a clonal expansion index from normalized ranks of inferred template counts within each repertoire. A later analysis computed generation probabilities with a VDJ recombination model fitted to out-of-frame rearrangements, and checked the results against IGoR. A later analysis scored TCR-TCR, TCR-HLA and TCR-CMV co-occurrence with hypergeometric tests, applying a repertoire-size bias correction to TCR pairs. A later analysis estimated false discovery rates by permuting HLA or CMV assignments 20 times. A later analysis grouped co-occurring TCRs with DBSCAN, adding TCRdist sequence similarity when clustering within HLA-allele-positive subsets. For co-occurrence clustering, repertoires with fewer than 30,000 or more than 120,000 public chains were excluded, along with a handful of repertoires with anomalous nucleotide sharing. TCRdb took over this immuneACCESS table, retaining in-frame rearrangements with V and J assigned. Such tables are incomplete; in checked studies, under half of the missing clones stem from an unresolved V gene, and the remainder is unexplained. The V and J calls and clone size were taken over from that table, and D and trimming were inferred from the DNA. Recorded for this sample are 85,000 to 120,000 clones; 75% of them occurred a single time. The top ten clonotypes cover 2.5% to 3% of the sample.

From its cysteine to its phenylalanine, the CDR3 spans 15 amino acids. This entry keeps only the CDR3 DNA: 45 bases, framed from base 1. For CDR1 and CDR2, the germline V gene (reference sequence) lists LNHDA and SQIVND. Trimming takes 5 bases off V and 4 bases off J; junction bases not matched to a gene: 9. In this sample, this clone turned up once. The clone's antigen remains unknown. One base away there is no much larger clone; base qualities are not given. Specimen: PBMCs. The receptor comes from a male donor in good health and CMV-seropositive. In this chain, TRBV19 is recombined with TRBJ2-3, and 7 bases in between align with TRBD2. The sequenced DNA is TGTGCCAGTAGTGTGGGGACTATCCAGGCAGATACGCAGTATTTT. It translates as CASSVGTIQADTQYF.